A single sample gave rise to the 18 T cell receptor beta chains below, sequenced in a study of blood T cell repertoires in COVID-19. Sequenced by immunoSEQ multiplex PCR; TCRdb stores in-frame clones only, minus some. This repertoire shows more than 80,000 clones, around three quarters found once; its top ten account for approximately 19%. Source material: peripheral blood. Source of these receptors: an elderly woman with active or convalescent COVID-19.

The CDR3 DNA reads TGTGCCAGCAGTTATAGTGAAAAACTGTTTTTT. Encoded protein: CASSYSEKLFF. The chain uses TRBV12-3 or TRBV12-4 and TRBJ1-4; no clear D gene. V was shortened by 4 bases and J by 7 bases, with 4 bases between the two germline ends. The CDR3 sequence is 11 residues long.

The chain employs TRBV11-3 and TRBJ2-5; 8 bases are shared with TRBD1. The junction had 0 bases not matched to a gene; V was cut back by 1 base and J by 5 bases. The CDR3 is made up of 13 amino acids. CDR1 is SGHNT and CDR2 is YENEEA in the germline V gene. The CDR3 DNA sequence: TGTGCCAGCAGCTTAGGGACAGGGGAGACCCAGTACTTC. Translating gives CASSLGTGETQYF.

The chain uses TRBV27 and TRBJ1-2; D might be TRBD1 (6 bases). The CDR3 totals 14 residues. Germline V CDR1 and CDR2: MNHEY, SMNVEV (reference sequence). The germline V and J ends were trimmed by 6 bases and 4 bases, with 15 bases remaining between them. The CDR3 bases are TGTGCCAGCAGCAACACAGGGCCCCCCTATGGCTACACCTTC. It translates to CASSNTGPPYGYTF.

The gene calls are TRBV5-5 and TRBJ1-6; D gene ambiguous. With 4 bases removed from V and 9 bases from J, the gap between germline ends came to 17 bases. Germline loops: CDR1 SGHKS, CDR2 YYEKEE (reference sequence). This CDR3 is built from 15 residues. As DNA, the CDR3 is TGTGCCAGCAGCGCGGGAGTAGTCGGAAGTTCACCCCTCCACTTT. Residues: CASSAGVVGSSPLHF.

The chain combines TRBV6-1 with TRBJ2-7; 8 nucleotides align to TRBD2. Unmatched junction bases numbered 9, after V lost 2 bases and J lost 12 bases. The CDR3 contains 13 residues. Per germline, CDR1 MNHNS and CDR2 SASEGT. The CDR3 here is CASSEQGAGALYF. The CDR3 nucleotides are TGTGCCAGCAGTGAACAAGGAGCGGGGGCCCTGTACTTC.

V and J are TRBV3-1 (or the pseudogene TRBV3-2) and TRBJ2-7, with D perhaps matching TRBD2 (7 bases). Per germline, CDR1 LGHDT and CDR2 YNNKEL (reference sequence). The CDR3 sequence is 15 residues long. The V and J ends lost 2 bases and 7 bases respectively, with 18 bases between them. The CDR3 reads CASSQQVGGPWEQYF. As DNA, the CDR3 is TGTGCCAGCAGCCAACAAGTGGGGGGGCCGTGGGAGCAGTACTTC.

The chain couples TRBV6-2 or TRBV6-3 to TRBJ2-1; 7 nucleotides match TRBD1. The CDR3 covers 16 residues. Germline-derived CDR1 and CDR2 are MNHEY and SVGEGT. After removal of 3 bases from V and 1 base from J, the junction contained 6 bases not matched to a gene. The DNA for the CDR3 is TGTGCCAGCAGTTATTCTCCGGGACAGTCCTACAATGAGCAGTTCTTC. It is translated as CASSYSPGQSYNEQFF.

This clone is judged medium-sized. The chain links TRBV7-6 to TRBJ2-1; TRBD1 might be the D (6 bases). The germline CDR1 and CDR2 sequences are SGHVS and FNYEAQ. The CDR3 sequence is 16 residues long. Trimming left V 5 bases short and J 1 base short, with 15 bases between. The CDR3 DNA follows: TGTGCCAGCAGCCCACCGGGTAGGGGGTCCTACAATGAGCAGTTCTTC. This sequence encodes CASSPPGRGSYNEQFF. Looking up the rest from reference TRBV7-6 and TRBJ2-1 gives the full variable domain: GAGVSQSPRYKVTKRGQDVALRCDPISGHVSLYWYRQALGQGPEFLTYFNYEAQQDKSGLPNDRFSAERPEGSISTLTIQRTEQRDSAMYRCASSPPGRGSYNEQFFGPGTRLTVL.

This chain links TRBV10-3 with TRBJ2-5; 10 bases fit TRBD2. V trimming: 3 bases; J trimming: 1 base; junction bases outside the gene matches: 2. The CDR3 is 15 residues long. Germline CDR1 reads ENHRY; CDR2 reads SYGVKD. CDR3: CAISEAGGIQETQYF. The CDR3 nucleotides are TGTGCCATCAGTGAAGCGGGGGGGATCCAAGAGACCCAGTACTTC.

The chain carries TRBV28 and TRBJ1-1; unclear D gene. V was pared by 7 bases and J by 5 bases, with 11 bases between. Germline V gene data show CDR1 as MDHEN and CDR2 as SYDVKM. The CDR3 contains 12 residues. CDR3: CASTPRLTEAFF. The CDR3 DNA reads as TGTGCCAGCACCCCTCGTTTGACTGAAGCTTTCTTT.

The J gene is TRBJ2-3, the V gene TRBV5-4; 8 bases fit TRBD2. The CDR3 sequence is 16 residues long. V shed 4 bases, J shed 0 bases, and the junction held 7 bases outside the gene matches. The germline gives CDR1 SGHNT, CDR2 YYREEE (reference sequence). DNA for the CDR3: TGTGCCAGCAGCCCCAATAGCGGGATAAGCACAGATACGCAGTATTTT. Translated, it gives CASSPNSGISTDTQYF.

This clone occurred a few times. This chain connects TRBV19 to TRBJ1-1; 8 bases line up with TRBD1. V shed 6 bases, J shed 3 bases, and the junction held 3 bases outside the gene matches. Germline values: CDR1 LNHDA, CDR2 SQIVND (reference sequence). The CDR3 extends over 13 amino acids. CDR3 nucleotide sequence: TGTGCCAGTAGCGAGGACAGGGACACTGAAGCTTTCTTT. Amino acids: CASSEDRDTEAFF.

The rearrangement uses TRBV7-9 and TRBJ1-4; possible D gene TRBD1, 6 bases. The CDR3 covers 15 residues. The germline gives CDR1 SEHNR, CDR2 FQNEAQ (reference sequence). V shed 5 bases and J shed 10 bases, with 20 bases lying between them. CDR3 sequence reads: CASSQGPGLGGKLFF. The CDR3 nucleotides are TGTGCCAGCAGCCAGGGGCCGGGCCTCGGCGGAAAACTGTTTTTT. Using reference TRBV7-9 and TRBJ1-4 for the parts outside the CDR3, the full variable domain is DTGVSQNPRHKITKRGQNVTFRCDPISEHNRLYWYRQTLGQGPEFLTYFQNEAQLEKSRLLSDRFSAERPKGSFSTLEIQRTEQGDSAMYLCASSQGPGLGGKLFFGSGTQLSVL.

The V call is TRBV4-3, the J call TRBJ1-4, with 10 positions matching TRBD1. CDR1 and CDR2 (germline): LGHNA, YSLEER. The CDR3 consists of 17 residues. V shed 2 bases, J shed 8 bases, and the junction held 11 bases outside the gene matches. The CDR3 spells CASSQMLKGQGLEKLFF. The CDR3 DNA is TGCGCCAGCAGCCAAATGTTGAAGGGACAGGGGTTAGAAAAACTGTTTTTT.

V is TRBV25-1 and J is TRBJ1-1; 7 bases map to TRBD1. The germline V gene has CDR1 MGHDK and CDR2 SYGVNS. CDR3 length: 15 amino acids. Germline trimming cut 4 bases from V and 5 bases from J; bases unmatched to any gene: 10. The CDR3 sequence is CASSGPGGLWTEAFF. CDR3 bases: TGTGCCAGCAGTGGTCCAGGGGGATTGTGGACTGAAGCTTTCTTT.

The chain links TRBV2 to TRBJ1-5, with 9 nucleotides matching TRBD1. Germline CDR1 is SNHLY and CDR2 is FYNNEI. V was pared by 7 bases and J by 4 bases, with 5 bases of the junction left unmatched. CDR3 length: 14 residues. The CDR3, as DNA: TGTGCCAGCAAGAGGGACAGGGATAATCAGCCCCAGCATTTT. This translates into CASKRDRDNQPQHF.

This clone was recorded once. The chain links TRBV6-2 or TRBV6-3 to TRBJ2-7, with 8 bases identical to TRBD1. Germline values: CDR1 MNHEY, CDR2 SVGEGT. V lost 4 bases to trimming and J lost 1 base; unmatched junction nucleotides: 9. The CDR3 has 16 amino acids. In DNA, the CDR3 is TGTGCCAGCAGTTCAGGTGACAGGGGACCTTCCTACGAGCAGTACTTC. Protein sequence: CASSSGDRGPSYEQYF.

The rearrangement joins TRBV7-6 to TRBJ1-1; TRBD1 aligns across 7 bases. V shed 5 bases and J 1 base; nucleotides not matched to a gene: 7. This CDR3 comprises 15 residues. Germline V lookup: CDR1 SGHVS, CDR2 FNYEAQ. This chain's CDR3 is CASSPPKGANTEAFF. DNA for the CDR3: TGTGCCAGCAGCCCCCCAAAGGGGGCGAACACTGAAGCTTTCTTT.